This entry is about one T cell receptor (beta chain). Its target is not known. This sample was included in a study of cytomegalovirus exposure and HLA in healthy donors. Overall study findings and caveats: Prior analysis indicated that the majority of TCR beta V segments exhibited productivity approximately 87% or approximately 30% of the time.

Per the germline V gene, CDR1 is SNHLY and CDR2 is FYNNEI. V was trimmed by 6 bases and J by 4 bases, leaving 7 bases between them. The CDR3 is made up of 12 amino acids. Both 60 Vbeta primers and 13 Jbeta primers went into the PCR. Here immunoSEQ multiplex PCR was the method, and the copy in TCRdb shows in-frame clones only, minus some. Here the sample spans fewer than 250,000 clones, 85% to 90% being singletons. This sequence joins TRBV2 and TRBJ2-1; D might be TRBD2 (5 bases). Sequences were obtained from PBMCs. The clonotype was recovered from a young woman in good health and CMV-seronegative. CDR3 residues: CASSEGYNEQFF. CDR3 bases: TGTGCCAGCAGCGAGGGTTACAATGAGCAGTTCTTC.